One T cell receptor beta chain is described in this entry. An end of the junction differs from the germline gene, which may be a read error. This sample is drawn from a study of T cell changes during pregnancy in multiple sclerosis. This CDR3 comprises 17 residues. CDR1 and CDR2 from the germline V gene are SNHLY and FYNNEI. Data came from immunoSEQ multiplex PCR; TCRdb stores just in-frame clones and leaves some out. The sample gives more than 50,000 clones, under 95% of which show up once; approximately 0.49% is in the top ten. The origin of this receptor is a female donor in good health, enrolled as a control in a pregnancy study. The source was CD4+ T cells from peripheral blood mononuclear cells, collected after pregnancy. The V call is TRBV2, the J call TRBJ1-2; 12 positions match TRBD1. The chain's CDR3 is CASREGTGGKPLYGYTF. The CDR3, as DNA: TGTGCCAGCAGGGAAGGGACAGGGGGCAAACCACTCTATGGCTACACCTTC. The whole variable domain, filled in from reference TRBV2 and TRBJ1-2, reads EPEVTQTPSHQVTQMGQEVILRCVPISNHLYFYWYRQILGQKVEFLVSFYNNEISEKSEIFDDQFSVERPDGSNFTLKIRSTKLEDSAMYFCASREGTGGKPLYGYTFGSGTRLTVV.